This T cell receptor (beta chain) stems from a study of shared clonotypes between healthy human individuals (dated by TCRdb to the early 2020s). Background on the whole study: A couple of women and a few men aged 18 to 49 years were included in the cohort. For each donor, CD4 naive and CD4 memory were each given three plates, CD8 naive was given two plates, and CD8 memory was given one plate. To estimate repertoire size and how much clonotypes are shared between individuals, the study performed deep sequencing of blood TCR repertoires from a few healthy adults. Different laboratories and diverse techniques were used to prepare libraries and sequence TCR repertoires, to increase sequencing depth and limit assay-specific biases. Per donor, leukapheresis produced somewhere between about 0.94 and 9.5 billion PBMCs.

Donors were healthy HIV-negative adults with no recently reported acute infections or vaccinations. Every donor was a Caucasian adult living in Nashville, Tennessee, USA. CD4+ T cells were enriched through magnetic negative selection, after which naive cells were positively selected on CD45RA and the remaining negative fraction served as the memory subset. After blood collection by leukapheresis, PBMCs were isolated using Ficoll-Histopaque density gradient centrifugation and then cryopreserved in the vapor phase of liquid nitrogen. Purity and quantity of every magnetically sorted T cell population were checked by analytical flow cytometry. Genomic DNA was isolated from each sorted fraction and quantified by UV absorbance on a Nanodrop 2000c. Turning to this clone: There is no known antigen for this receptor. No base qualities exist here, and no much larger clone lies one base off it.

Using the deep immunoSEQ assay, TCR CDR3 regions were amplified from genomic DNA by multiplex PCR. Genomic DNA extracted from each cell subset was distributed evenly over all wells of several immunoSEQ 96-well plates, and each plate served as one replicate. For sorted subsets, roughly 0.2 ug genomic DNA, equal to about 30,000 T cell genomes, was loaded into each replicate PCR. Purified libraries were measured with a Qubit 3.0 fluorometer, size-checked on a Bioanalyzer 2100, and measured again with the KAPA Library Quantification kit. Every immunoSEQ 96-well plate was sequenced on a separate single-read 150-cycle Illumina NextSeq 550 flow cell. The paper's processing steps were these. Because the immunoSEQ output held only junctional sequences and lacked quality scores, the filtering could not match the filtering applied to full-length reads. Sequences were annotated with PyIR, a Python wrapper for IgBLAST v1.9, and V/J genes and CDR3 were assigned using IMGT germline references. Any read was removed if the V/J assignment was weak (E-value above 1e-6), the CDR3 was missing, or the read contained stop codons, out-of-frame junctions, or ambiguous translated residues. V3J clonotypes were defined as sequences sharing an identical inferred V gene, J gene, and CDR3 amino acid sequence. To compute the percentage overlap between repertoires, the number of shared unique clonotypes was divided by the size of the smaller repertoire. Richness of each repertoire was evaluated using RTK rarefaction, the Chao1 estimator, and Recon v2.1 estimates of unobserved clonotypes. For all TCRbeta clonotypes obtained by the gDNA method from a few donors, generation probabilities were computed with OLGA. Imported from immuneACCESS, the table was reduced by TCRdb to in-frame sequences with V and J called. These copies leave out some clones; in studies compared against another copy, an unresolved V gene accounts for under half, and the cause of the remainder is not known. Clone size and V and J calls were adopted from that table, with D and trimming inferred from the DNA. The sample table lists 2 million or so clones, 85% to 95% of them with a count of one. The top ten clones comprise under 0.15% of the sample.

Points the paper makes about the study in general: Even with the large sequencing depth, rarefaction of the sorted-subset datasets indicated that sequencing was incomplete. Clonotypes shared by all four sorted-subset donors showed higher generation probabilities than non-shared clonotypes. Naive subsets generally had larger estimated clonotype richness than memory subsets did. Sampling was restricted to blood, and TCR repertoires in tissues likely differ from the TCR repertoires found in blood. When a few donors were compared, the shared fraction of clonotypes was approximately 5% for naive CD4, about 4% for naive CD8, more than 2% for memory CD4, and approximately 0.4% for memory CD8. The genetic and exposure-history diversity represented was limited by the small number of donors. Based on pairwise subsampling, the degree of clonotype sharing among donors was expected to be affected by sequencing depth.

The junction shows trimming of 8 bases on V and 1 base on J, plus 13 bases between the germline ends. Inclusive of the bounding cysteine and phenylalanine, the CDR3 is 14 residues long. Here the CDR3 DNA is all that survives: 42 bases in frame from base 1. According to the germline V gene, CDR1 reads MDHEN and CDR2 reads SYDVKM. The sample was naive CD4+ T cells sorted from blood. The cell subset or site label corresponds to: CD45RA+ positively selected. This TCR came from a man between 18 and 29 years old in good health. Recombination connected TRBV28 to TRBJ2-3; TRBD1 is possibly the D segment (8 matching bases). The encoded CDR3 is CASGAGQGTDTQYF. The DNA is TGTGCCAGCGGAGCGGGACAGGGCACAGATACGCAGTATTTT.